This T cell receptor beta chain was found in a study of cytomegalovirus exposure and HLA in healthy donors. General study points: Cytomegalovirus-associated status was assigned to 164 TCR beta chains. A classifier reportedly called cytomegalovirus status with high sensitivity and specificity.

Method: immunoSEQ multiplex PCR; TCRdb's copy keeps in-frame clones and lacks some. Of around 300,000 clones in the sample, around 86% were seen once. A note on this clone: Its antigen is not identified.

Germline lookup yields CDR1 MNHEY and CDR2 SMNVEV (reference sequence). The CDR3 consists of 17 residues. The J segment lost 2 bases and the V segment lost 4 bases, leaving 8 bases of the junction unmatched. The sequence came from a young woman in good health and CMV-seronegative. Sequencing was done on a sample of PBMCs. The rearrangement uses TRBV27 and TRBJ2-2, with TRBD2 matching over 9 bases. CDR3 sequence (DNA): TGTGCCAGCAGTTCCAGCCGACTAGCGGCTAACACCGGGGAGCTGTTTTTT. It encodes CASSSSRLAANTGELFF.